The 21 T cell receptor beta chains presented below share a single source sample, sequenced in a study of OX40 agonist ivuxolimab in advanced cancers. Sequencing used immunoSEQ multiplex PCR; TCRdb keeps in-frame clones, though not all of them. The table shows some 33,000 clones, with just under 90% occurring only once. Sample: CD4+ or CD8+ T cells sorted from blood, taken in a trial of the OX40 agonist ivuxolimab. The receptors come from an adult with an advanced solid tumor such as melanoma, head and neck, liver or kidney cancer.

The chain combines TRBV4-1 with TRBJ1-5; TRBD1 might be the D (5 bases). Germline V gene sequence: CDR1 MGHRA, CDR2 YSYEKL. Trimming removed 3 bases from V and 7 bases from J, with 19 bases in between. The CDR3 runs 16 residues. The CDR3 reads CASSHRGGGTGQPQHF. The CDR3 nucleotides are TGCGCCAGCAGCCATCGCGGCGGGGGGACGGGACAGCCCCAGCATTTT.

The chain is built from TRBV27 and TRBJ1-4; D gene uncertain. The germline CDR1 and CDR2 sequences are MNHEY and SMNVEV (reference sequence). The V gene lost 6 bases and the J gene lost 4 bases, with 6 bases spanning the gap. This CDR3 is 12 amino acids long. CDR3 sequence reads: CASSPINEKLFF. The CDR3 DNA follows: TGTGCCAGCAGCCCAATTAATGAAAAACTGTTTTTT.

This clone was seen only a few times. This rearrangement joins TRBV7-6 to TRBJ1-1, with D unclear. V lost 5 bases to trimming and J lost 3 bases, with 10 bases between them. Germline V CDR1 and CDR2: SGHVS, FNYEAQ. This CDR3 spans 13 amino acids. Written as DNA, the CDR3 is TGTGCCAGCAGCCTAAAGGGTTACACTGAAGCTTTCTTT. This sequence encodes CASSLKGYTEAFF.

This chain joins TRBV4-1 and TRBJ1-1; no firm D call. V was trimmed by 2 bases and J by 7 bases, leaving 8 bases between them. From germline, CDR1 is MGHRA and CDR2 YSYEKL. The CDR3 has 12 amino acids. This chain's CDR3 is CASSQLTGEAFF. CDR3 DNA: TGCGCCAGCAGCCAATTAACGGGTGAAGCTTTCTTT.

This chain connects TRBV6-1 to TRBJ1-4; TRBD1 might be the D (6 bases). This CDR3 is built from 13 residues. Trimming removed 5 bases at V and 5 bases at J, with 9 bases between. Germline V gives CDR1 MNHNS, CDR2 SASEGT. The CDR3 DNA reads TGTGCCAGCAGTCAGGGGAGCAATGAAAAACTGTTTTTT. This gives the protein CASSQGSNEKLFF.

This chain connects TRBV28 to TRBJ1-5; 7 bases match TRBD1. V was clipped by 5 bases and J by 0 bases; unmatched bases: 16. The CDR3 has 19 residues. In germline, CDR1 is MDHEN, CDR2 SYDVKM. In DNA, the CDR3 is TGTGCCAGCAGTCCGAGACAGGGAAAGGTCGTTTATAGCAATCAGCCCCAGCATTTT. Protein product: CASSPRQGKVVYSNQPQHF.

The chain has TRBV19 and TRBJ1-1, with D unclear. The CDR3 consists of 14 residues. Trimming stripped 8 bases from V and 3 bases from J, with 16 bases between. Germline CDR1 LNHDA, CDR2 SQIVND (reference sequence). CDR3 protein: CASWSRAYYTEAFF. The CDR3 coding sequence is TGTGCCAGTTGGAGCAGAGCCTACTACACTGAAGCTTTCTTT.

A single count supports this clone. The chain employs TRBV11-2 and TRBJ2-1, with a weak D call TRBD2 (5 bases). CDR1 and CDR2 (germline): SGHAT, FQNNGV. Trimming removed 5 bases from V and 3 bases from J, with 14 bases in between. The CDR3 is 15 residues long. Here the CDR3 DNA reads TGTGCCAGCAGCGCCAGTGACCGGGACTACAATGAGCAGTTCTTC. This sequence encodes CASSASDRDYNEQFF.

J is TRBJ2-3 and V is TRBV19, with 14 bases matching TRBD2. V dropped 4 bases and J dropped 3; count of bases not matched to a gene: 9. CDR3 length equals 18 residues. Germline values: CDR1 LNHDA, CDR2 SQIVND (reference sequence). CDR3 DNA sequence: TGTGCCAGTAGTACCCAATGGACTAGCGGGAGGCTGACAGATACGCAGTATTTT. Translating it yields CASSTQWTSGRLTDTQYF.

This clone has only one observation. DNA for the CDR3: TGTGCCAGCAGCTTAGTGGTGCAGGACAATCAGCCCCAGCATTTT. It codes for CASSLVVQDNQPQHF. The gene calls are TRBV7-2 and TRBJ1-5; D is unresolved. There are 15 residues in the CDR3. Germline V lookup: CDR1 SGHTA, CDR2 FQGNSA. Trimming removed 1 base at V and 3 bases at J, with 10 bases between.

This chain uses TRBV29-1 with TRBJ2-3; 10 bases match TRBD1. The CDR3 is 18 amino acids. Unmatched junction bases numbered 20, after V lost 8 bases and J lost 3 bases. Germline loops: CDR1 SQVTM, CDR2 ANQGSEA. CDR3 nucleotide sequence: TGCAGCTCATCGACTCGCGTCCAACCGGGACAGGGGACAGATACGCAGTATTTT. Translated: CSSSTRVQPGQGTDTQYF.

The chain links TRBV5-5 to TRBJ2-5; 9 positions match TRBD2. The germline V gene encodes CDR1 SGHKS and CDR2 YYEKEE (reference sequence). The J segment lost 4 bases and the V segment lost 4 bases, leaving 8 bases of the junction unmatched. This CDR3 comprises 15 residues. CDR3 region: CASSGSAGGGETQYF. In DNA form, the CDR3 reads TGTGCCAGCAGCGGTAGTGCGGGAGGGGGAGAGACCCAGTACTTC.

This sequence joins TRBV19 and TRBJ2-1; weak D call: TRBD1 (6 bases). Germline CDR1 reads LNHDA; CDR2 reads SQIVND (reference sequence). Between the trimmed V and J ends, which lost 7 bases and 6 bases, there was a span of 22 bases. The CDR3 has 16 residues. In nucleotides, the CDR3 is TGTGCCAGTAAAGGTGGAATGACAGGACCTTCCAATGAGCAGTTCTTC. This codes for CASKGGMTGPSNEQFF.

This sequence joins TRBV13 and TRBJ2-3; TRBD1 might be the D (6 bases). V lost 8 bases to trimming and J lost 0 bases, with 18 bases between them. The CDR3 consists of 16 residues. Germline values: CDR1 PRHDT, CDR2 FYEKMQ (reference sequence). The CDR3 region is CASLMWDITSTDTQYF. As DNA, the CDR3 is TGTGCCAGCCTGATGTGGGACATCACTAGCACAGATACGCAGTATTTT.

The rearrangement links TRBV7-6 to TRBJ2-1; TRBD1 matches at 8 bases. Germline V gene sequence: CDR1 SGHVS, CDR2 FNYEAQ. Trimming removed 6 bases from V and 5 bases from J; junction bases left unmatched: 18. The CDR3 has 18 amino acids. The CDR3 coding sequence is TGTGCCAGCAGTCGCTACCCCCCGGGGCAGGGGGCCGACAATGAGCAGTTCTTC. This sequence encodes CASSRYPPGQGADNEQFF. Full variable domain (rest looked up from reference TRBV7-6 and TRBJ2-1): GAGVSQSPRYKVTKRGQDVALRCDPISGHVSLYWYRQALGQGPEFLTYFNYEAQQDKSGLPNDRFSAERPEGSISTLTIQRTEQRDSAMYRCASSRYPPGQGADNEQFFGPGTRLTVL.

The V call is TRBV28, the J call TRBJ2-3, with D possibly TRBD1 on 5 matching bases. Germline V CDR1 and CDR2: MDHEN, SYDVKM. The CDR3 runs to 11 residues. Trimming left V 6 bases short and J 6 bases short, with 7 bases between. CDR3 bases: TGTGCCAGCAGGGGGCAGGATACGCAGTATTTT. Translation: CASRGQDTQYF.

Concerning this clone: A junction boundary mismatches the germline segment, possibly from a read error. The chain recombines TRBV7-7 with TRBJ1-1, with 7 bases matching TRBD1. Germline V lookup: CDR1 SSHAT, CDR2 FNYEAQ (reference sequence). The CDR3 is 14 residues long. CDR3 nucleotide sequence: TGTGCTAGCAGCTTACACACAGGGGACACTGAAGCTTTCTTT. Its protein product is CASSLHTGDTEAFF.

This clone was detected a few times. CDR3 coding DNA: TGTGCCAGCAGCTTAAGTACCCTAGCGGTCACCGGGGAGCTGTTTTTT. This encodes CASSLSTLAVTGELFF. The chain links TRBV7-3 to TRBJ2-2; 7 bases align to TRBD2. The V gene's germline CDR1 is SGHTA and CDR2 FQGTGA. Germline trimming cut 1 base from V and 4 bases from J; bases unmatched to any gene: 6. The CDR3 runs 16 residues. The complete variable domain, with remaining parts taken from reference TRBV7-3 and TRBJ2-2, reads GAGVSQTPSNKVTEKGKYVELRCDPISGHTALYWYRQSLGQGPEFLIYFQGTGAADDSGLPNDRFFAVRPEGSVSTLKIQRTERGDSAVYLCASSLSTLAVTGELFFGEGSRLTVL.

The chain couples TRBV15 to TRBJ2-6; D may correspond to TRBD1 or TRBD2 (5 bases each). This CDR3 comprises 14 residues. Trimming removed 7 bases from V and 1 base from J, with 8 bases in between. Germline V gives CDR1 LNHNV, CDR2 YYDKDF (reference sequence). The chain's CDR3 is CATTGRSGANVLTF. CDR3 sequence (DNA): TGTGCCACCACGGGACGATCTGGGGCCAACGTCCTGACTTTC. Full variable domain (missing parts from reference TRBV15 and TRBJ2-6): DAMVIQNPRYQVTQFGKPVTLSCSQTLNHNVMYWYQQKSSQAPKLLFHYYDKDFNNEADTPDNFQSRRPNTSFCFLDIRSPGLGDTAMYLCATTGRSGANVLTFGAGSRLTVL.

The chain is built from TRBV18 and TRBJ2-7, with 10 bases matching TRBD2. This CDR3 has 17 residues. Trimming removed 6 bases from V and 3 bases from J; junction bases left unmatched: 14. Germline V gives CDR1 KGHSH, CDR2 LQKENI. The CDR3 protein is CASSNQAGGPRSYEQYF. The CDR3, as DNA: TGTGCCAGCTCGAATCAAGCGGGAGGGCCTAGGAGCTACGAGCAGTACTTC.

The gene calls are TRBV27 and TRBJ2-7; D gene ambiguous. CDR1 MNHEY and CDR2 SMNVEV come from the germline V gene (reference sequence). V was cut by 3 bases and J by 0 bases, with 9 bases left in between. The CDR3 runs 14 residues. CDR3 region: CASSLDGYSYEQYF. CDR3 DNA: TGTGCCAGCAGTTTGGACGGATACTCCTACGAGCAGTACTTC.